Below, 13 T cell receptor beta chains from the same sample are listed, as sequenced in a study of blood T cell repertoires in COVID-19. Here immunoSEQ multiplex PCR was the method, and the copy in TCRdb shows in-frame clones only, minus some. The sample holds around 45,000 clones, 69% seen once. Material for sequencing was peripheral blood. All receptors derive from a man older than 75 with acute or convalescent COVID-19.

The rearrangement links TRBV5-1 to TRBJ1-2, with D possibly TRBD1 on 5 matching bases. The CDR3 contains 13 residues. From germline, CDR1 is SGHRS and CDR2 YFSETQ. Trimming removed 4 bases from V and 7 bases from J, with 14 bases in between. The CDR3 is CASSLGGGSGYTF. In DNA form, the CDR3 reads TGCGCCAGCAGCCTAGGTGGGGGGTCTGGCTACACCTTC.

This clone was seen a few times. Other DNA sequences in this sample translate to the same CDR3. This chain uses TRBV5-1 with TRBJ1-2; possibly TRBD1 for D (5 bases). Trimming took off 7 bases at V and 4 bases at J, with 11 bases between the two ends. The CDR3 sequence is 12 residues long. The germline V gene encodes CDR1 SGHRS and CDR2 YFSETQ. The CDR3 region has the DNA TGCGCCAGCTCGGGGGGTGGCTATGGCTACACCTTC. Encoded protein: CASSGGGYGYTF.

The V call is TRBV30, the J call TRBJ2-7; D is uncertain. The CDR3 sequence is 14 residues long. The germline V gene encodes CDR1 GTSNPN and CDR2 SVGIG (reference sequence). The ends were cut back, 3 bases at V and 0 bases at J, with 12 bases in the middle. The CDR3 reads CAWSGGSSSYEQYF. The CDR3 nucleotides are TGTGCCTGGAGCGGCGGTTCCAGCTCCTACGAGCAGTACTTC.

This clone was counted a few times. The CDR3, as DNA: TGCGCCAGCAGCTTGATAGCGGGGGATGAGACCCAGTACTTC. It is translated as CASSLIAGDETQYF. This chain connects TRBV5-1 to TRBJ2-5, with 9 bases matching TRBD2. With 1 base clipped from V and 5 bases from J, the junction kept 3 bases outside the gene matches. Germline V gene lookup returns CDR1 SGHRS and CDR2 YFSETQ. This CDR3 contains 14 residues.

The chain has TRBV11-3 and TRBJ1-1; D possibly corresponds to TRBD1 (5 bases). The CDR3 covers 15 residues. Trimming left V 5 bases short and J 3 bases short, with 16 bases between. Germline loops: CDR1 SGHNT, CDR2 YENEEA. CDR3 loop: CASSRDSLRDTEAFF. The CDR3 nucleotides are TGTGCCAGCAGCCGGGACTCTTTAAGGGACACTGAAGCTTTCTTT.

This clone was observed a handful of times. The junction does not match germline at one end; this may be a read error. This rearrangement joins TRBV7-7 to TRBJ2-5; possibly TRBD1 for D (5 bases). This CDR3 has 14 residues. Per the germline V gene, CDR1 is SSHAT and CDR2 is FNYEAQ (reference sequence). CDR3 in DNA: TGTGCTAGCAGCTTGGGCTCCCAGGGAGAGACCCAGTACTTC. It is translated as CASSLGSQGETQYF. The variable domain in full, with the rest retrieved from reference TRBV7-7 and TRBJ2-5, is GAGVSQSPRYKVTKRGQDVTLRCDPISSHATLYWYQQALGQGPEFLTYFNYEAQPDKSGLPSDRFSAERPEGSISTLTIQRTEQRDSAMYRCASSLGSQGETQYFGPGTRLLVL.

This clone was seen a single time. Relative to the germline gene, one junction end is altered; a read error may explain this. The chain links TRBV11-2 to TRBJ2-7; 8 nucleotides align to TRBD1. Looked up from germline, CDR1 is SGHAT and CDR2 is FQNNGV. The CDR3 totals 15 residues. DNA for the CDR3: TGTGCCAGCAGCCCCTGGACAGGGCCCTCCGACGAGCAGTACTTC. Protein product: CASSPWTGPSDEQYF.

Written as DNA, the CDR3 is TGTGCCAGTAGTGTCGTGGGAGAGAGGGATGAGCAGTTCTTC. It encodes CASSVVGERDEQFF. The rearrangement uses TRBV19 and TRBJ2-1; D is perhaps TRBD2 (5 bases). CDR3 length: 14 residues. In germline, CDR1 is LNHDA, CDR2 SQIVND (reference sequence). Trimming took 5 bases from V and 8 from J, leaving 16 bases between them.

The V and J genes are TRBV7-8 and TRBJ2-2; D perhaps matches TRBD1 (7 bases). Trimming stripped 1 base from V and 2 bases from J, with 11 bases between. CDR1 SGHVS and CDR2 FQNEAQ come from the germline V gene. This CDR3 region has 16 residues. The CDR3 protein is CASSLGGGGNTGELFF. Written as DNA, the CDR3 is TGTGCCAGCAGCTTAGGAGGAGGGGGCAACACCGGGGAGCTGTTTTTT.

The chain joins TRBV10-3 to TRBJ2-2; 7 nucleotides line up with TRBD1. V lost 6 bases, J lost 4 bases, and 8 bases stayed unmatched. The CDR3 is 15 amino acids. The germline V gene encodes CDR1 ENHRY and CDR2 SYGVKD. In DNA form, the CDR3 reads TGTGCCATCAGAACAGGGGCAGATGGCACCGGGGAGCTGTTTTTT. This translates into CAIRTGADGTGELFF.

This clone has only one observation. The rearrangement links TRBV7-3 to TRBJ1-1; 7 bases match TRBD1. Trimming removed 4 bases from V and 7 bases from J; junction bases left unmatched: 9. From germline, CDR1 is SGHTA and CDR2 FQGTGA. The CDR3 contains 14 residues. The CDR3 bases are TGTGCCAGCAGCTCCGACAGGGACAAGGGTGAAGCTTTCTTT. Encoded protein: CASSSDRDKGEAFF.

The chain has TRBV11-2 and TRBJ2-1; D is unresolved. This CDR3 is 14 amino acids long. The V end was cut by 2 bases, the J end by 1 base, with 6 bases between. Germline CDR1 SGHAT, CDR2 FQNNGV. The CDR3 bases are TGTGCCAGCAGCTTACAGACATCCTACAATGAGCAGTTCTTC. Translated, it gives CASSLQTSYNEQFF.

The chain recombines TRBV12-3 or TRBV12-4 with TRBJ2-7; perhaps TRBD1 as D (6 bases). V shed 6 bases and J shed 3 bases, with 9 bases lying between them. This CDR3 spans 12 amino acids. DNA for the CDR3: TGTGCCAGCAGCCCGGACAGCTACGAGCAGTACTTC. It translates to CASSPDSYEQYF.